This T cell receptor beta chain came from a study of blood T cell repertoires in COVID-19. About the study: The United States, Italy and Spain provided the acute and convalescent COVID-19 samples. The analysed material was cDNA or gDNA that came from T cells, B-cell-depleted T cells, or PBMCs.

V was pared by 5 bases and J by 7 bases, with 7 bases of the junction left unmatched. The CDR3 length is 13 residues. The germline V gene has CDR1 SQVTM and CDR2 ANQGSEA. The assay was immunoSEQ multiplex PCR, and TCRdb's table has in-frame clones only and misses some. The data contain over 250,000 clones, around 92% of them singletons. Participant-given clinical history determined each cohort assignment. This rearrangement joins TRBV29-1 to TRBJ1-2; 10 bases align to TRBD1. What was sequenced was PBMCs or T cells enriched from blood (not recorded which). The sequence came from a woman in her sixties who had recovered from COVID-19. The CDR3 spells CSVRGTGEGGYTF. The CDR3 DNA is TGCAGCGTTCGCGGGACAGGGGAGGGTGGCTACACCTTC.